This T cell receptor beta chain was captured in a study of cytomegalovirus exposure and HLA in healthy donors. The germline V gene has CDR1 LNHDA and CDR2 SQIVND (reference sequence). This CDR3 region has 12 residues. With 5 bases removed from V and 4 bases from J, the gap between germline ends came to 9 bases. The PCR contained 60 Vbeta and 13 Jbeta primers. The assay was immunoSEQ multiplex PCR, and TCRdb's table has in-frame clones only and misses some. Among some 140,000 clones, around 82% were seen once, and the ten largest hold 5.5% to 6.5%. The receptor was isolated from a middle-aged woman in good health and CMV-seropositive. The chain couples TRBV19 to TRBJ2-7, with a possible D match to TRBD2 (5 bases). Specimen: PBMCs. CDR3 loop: CASSPSGYEQYF. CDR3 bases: TGTGCCAGTAGTCCAAGCGGTTACGAGCAGTACTTC. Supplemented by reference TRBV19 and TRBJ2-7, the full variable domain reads DGGITQSPKYLFRKEGQNVTLSCEQNLNHDAMYWYRQDPGQGLRLIYYSQIVNDFQKGDIAEGYSVSREKKESFPLTVTSAQKNPTAFYLCASSPSGYEQYFGPGTRLTVT.